This T cell receptor beta chain was obtained from a study of graft-versus-host responses after intestinal transplantation. In the study overall: Once they had received anti-thymocyte globulin induction, all recipients took tacrolimus and steroids for about three years. Whole-study findings and limits: Subjects displaying graft-donor T cell macrochimerism possessed elevated graft-versus-host to host-versus-graft clonal ratios inside allografts.

Germline V lookup: CDR1 SGHTA, CDR2 FQGTGA. The CDR3 runs 12 residues. Trimming stripped 2 bases from V and 6 bases from J, with 5 bases between. Details on this clone: Its antigen is currently unknown.

Method: immunoSEQ multiplex PCR; TCRdb's copy keeps in-frame clones and lacks some. This sample has over 45,000 clones, with 90% to 95% found just once. This specimen was PBMCs, taken 750 to 800 days after a first intestinal transplant, on the day of a second. The origin of this receptor is a human patient who received an intestinal transplant, so some T cells may come from the graft donor. The J gene is TRBJ2-1, the V gene TRBV7-3, with unresolved D. The CDR3 nucleotides are TGTGCCAGCAGCTTACCTAGCAATGAGCAGTTCTTC. As protein: CASSLPSNEQFF.